One sample yielded the 27 T cell receptor beta chains listed below, sequenced in a study of T cells in Graves' hyperthyroidism and ophthalmopathy. RNA transcripts gave rise to amplified TCR beta CDR3 regions. The HTBI primer set was used in a first-round RT-PCR of the TCR CDR3. Each CDR3 protein gets one entry after TCRdb re-called the multiplex PCR reads with MiXCR. The sample records hundreds of thousands of distinct CDR3 sequences, about half being singletons. What was sequenced was peripheral blood or thyroid tissue (not recorded which). These receptors were obtained from a woman younger than 30 with Graves' hyperthyroidism.

There are many counts of this clonotype. The chain recombines TRBV12-3 or TRBV12-4 with TRBJ2-7; D unresolved. The CDR3 runs to 12 residues. Trimming removed 4 bases from V and 5 bases from J, with 9 bases in between. The chain's CDR3 is CASSYDGHEQYF. In DNA, the CDR3 is TGTGCCAGCAGTTACGACGGGCACGAGCAGTACTTC.

The chain has TRBV6-5 and TRBJ2-5; TRBD2 is a possible D gene (5 bases). Between the trimmed V and J ends, which lost 8 bases and 2 bases, there was a span of 15 bases. The CDR3 has 14 amino acids. Germline loops: CDR1 MNHEY, CDR2 SVGAGI. The CDR3 DNA reads TGTGCCAGCTCACCCGGTGGCGGGCAAGAGACCCAGTACTTC. Translation gives CASSPGGGQETQYF.

The chain is built from TRBV6-1 and TRBJ2-7; 9 bases are a match to TRBD2. The J segment lost 3 bases and the V segment lost 5 bases, leaving 8 bases of the junction unmatched. The CDR3 extends over 15 amino acids. In germline, CDR1 is MNHNS, CDR2 SASEGT. The CDR3 protein is CASSPLAGSFYEQYF. The DNA of the CDR3 is TGTGCCAGCAGTCCCCTAGCGGGATCCTTCTACGAGCAGTACTTC.

The chain carries TRBV11-2 and TRBJ1-5; D gene ambiguous. CDR1 is SGHAT and CDR2 is FQNNGV in the germline V gene. V was pared by 0 bases and J by 6 bases, with 6 bases between. This CDR3 spans 13 amino acids. CDR3 coding DNA: TGTGCCAGCAGCTTAGATCGGCGTCAGCCCCAGCATTTT. Translating gives CASSLDRRQPQHF.

This clonotype was detected ten times or more. This chain links TRBV7-7 with TRBJ2-7; TRBD1 aligns across 7 bases. J gave up 5 bases and V 5 bases, and 12 bases lay outside the gene matches. This CDR3 is built from 15 residues. The germline gives CDR1 SSHAT, CDR2 FNYEAQ (reference sequence). CDR3 residues: CASSLGAGGSHEQYF. The DNA of the CDR3 is TGTGCCAGCAGCCTAGGGGCAGGGGGTTCACACGAGCAGTACTTC.

The J gene is TRBJ1-5, the V gene TRBV12-3 or TRBV12-4, with D possibly being TRBD1 (5 bases). Between the trimmed V and J ends, which lost 6 bases and 5 bases, there was a span of 20 bases. The CDR3 contains 16 residues. The CDR3 here is CASSQAGVGGDQPQHF. The DNA of the CDR3 is TGTGCCAGCAGCCAAGCCGGGGTGGGGGGGGATCAGCCCCAGCATTTT.

The V call is TRBV25-1, the J call TRBJ1-3; D possibly corresponds to TRBD1 (5 bases). This CDR3 is 11 amino acids long. Germline lookup yields CDR1 MGHDK and CDR2 SYGVNS. The CDR3: CALQAGNTIYF. The CDR3 DNA follows: TGTGCTCTACAGGCTGGAAACACCATATATTTT.

The chain links TRBV11-1 to TRBJ1-4, with 9 bases that match TRBD1. The CDR3 totals 13 residues. After removal of 6 bases from V and 7 bases from J, the junction contained 3 bases not matched to a gene. Germline CDR1 is SGHAT and CDR2 is FQDESV (reference sequence). CDR3: CASRQGAGEKLFF. CDR3 nucleotide sequence: TGTGCCAGCAGACAGGGGGCAGGTGAAAAACTGTTTTTT.

The count of this clonotype is one. The chain combines TRBV7-8 with TRBJ1-2; tentatively, D is TRBD1 (5 bases). V lost 6 bases, J lost 4 bases, and 21 bases lay in between. The CDR3 extends over 16 amino acids. Germline values: CDR1 SGHVS, CDR2 FQNEAQ. CDR3 in DNA: TGTGCCAGCAGTCCCTCCGGGACGGTGGCCTCCTATGGCTACACCTTC. Encoded protein: CASSPSGTVASYGYTF.

The chain links TRBV7-2 to TRBJ2-7; a weak D match, TRBD2 (6 bases). There are 14 residues in the CDR3. V lost 5 bases and J lost 1, with 12 bases in between. CDR1 and CDR2 from the germline V gene are SGHTA and FQGNSA. In DNA, the CDR3 is TGTGCCAGCAGCCCAACCGGGGGATCCTACGAGCAGTACTTC. Translation: CASSPTGGSYEQYF.

A remark on this clonotype: One end of the junction varies from germline; a read error may be responsible. The rearrangement links TRBV19 to TRBJ1-2; D is ambiguous. Germline V gene data show CDR1 as LNHDA and CDR2 as SQIVND (reference sequence). The CDR3 sequence is 15 residues long. The chain's CDR3 is CASSIASGENYGYTF. CDR3 sequence (DNA): TGCGCCAGTAGTATAGCGAGCGGGGAGAACTATGGCTACACCTTC.

A note on this clonotype: The junction and the germline gene differ at one end; a read error may be behind it. The rearrangement links TRBV7-7 to TRBJ2-5; 8 bases are a match to TRBD2. The CDR3 has 16 amino acids. Germline loops: CDR1 SSHAT, CDR2 FNYEAQ (reference sequence). CDR3 loop: CASSRGGSPLQETQYF. CDR3 bases: TGTGCTAGCAGCCGGGGGGGCTCCCCCCTTCAGGAGACCCAGTACTTC.

CDR3 nucleotides: TGCGCCAGCAGCTTAGGTTTGACTAGCGGGATCTACGAGCAGTACTTC. It is translated as CASSLGLTSGIYEQYF. V gene TRBV5-1 combines with J gene TRBJ2-7; 11 positions match TRBD2. This CDR3 is built from 16 residues. The V segment lost 2 bases and the J segment 3 bases; nucleotides outside the gene matches: 7. In germline, CDR1 is SGHRS, CDR2 YFSETQ. Variable domain in full (rest from reference TRBV5-1 and TRBJ2-7): KAGVTQTPRYLIKTRGQQVTLSCSPISGHRSVSWYQQTPGQGLQFLFEYFSETQRNKGNFPGRFSGRQFSNSRSEMNVSTLELGDSALYLCASSLGLTSGIYEQYFGPGTRLTVT.

This clonotype was detected a few times. The chain uses TRBV29-1 and TRBJ1-4; D remains ambiguous. The V gene lost 3 bases and the J gene lost 8 bases, with 16 bases spanning the gap. Germline V CDR1 and CDR2: SQVTM, ANQGSEA. CDR3 size: 14 residues. CDR3 residues: CSVEFSGVGEKLFF. The DNA of the CDR3 is TGCAGCGTTGAGTTCTCCGGGGTAGGGGAAAAACTGTTTTTT.

The rearrangement joins TRBV20-1 to TRBJ2-5, with unresolved D. V lost 0 bases, J lost 4 bases, and 12 bases lay in between. The CDR3 totals 14 residues. CDR1 and CDR2 (germline): DFQATT, SNEGSKA (reference sequence). DNA for the CDR3: TGCAGTGCTAGAGATCAGCTACAAGGAGAGACCCAGTACTTC. Protein sequence: CSARDQLQGETQYF.

The V and J genes are TRBV20-1 and TRBJ1-2, with D maybe TRBD1 (5 bases). Between the trimmed V and J ends, which lost 1 base and 4 bases, there was a span of 13 bases. CDR1 is DFQATT and CDR2 is SNEGSKA in the germline V gene (reference sequence). This CDR3 is 14 amino acids long. The CDR3: CSARGPPGLYGYTF. The CDR3 DNA reads TGCAGTGCTAGAGGTCCGCCAGGGCTCTATGGCTACACCTTC.

The genes are TRBV24-1 and TRBJ1-5; 9 bases are a match to TRBD1. Losses at the gene ends were 3 bases for V and 3 bases for J; bases not matched to a gene: 2. The length of the CDR3 is 15 residues. Germline V CDR1 and CDR2: KGHDR, SFDVKD. CDR3 in amino acids: CATSDGQGNNQPQHF. DNA of the CDR3: TGTGCCACCAGTGATGGACAGGGGAACAATCAGCCCCAGCATTTT.

The chain joins TRBV7-2 to TRBJ1-2, with a tentative D call TRBD1 (5 bases). The CDR3 runs to 13 residues. Trimming left V 5 bases short and J 8 bases short, with 15 bases between. The V gene's germline CDR1 is SGHTA and CDR2 FQGNSA. CDR3 bases: TGTGCCAGCAGCCCCGGGGGGAATGGAGGCTACACCTTC. Protein: CASSPGGNGGYTF.

The J gene is TRBJ2-7, the V gene TRBV7-2; D is unclear. There are 16 residues in the CDR3. Trimming removed 1 base from V and 2 bases from J, with 15 bases in between. Germline lookup yields CDR1 SGHTA and CDR2 FQGNSA. The CDR3 DNA reads as TGTGCCAGCAGCTTAGATTCCGGGCGCCTCCCCTACGAGCAGTACTTC. Amino acid sequence: CASSLDSGRLPYEQYF.

There are a few counts of this clonotype. The chain links TRBV6-4 to TRBJ1-2; the D is unclear. The CDR3 has 15 residues. The germline V gene encodes CDR1 MRHNA and CDR2 SNTAGT. V was cut by 6 bases and J by 8 bases, with 22 bases left in between. The CDR3 spells CASSLDLSNLGGYTF. The CDR3 nucleotides read TGTGCCAGCAGCCTCGACCTTTCCAACCTGGGGGGCTACACCTTC.

V usage is TRBV12-3 or TRBV12-4 and J usage is TRBJ1-4; D is uncertain. The germline V and J ends were trimmed by 3 bases and 7 bases, with 12 bases remaining between them. The CDR3 sequence is 14 residues long. DNA of the CDR3: TGTGCCAGCAGTTTTTCCGGGCTCGGTGAAAAACTGTTTTTT. Translation gives CASSFSGLGEKLFF.

This chain connects TRBV20-1 to TRBJ1-1; tentative D call: TRBD1 (5 bases). V lost 1 base and J lost 1, with 10 bases in between. Germline values: CDR1 DFQATT, CDR2 SNEGSKA (reference sequence). The CDR3 extends over 14 amino acids. CDR3 DNA: TGCAGTGCTAGAGCCGCAACAGGGAACACTGAAGCTTTCTTT. It yields the protein CSARAATGNTEAFF.

V gene TRBV2 combines with J gene TRBJ2-5; no reliable D call. The CDR3 spans 14 residues. V lost 0 bases and J 2 bases, leaving 7 bases between the germline ends. Germline-derived CDR1 and CDR2 are SNHLY and FYNNEI. CDR3 sequence reads: CASSEAASQETQYF. DNA for the CDR3: TGTGCCAGCAGTGAAGCGGCTAGTCAAGAGACCCAGTACTTC.

The chain is built from TRBV6-2 or TRBV6-3 and TRBJ2-7; D is tentatively TRBD1 or TRBD2 (5 bases each). The CDR3 covers 15 residues. The V end lost 6 bases, the J end lost 5 bases, and 20 bases lay between the germline ends. Germline lookup yields CDR1 MNHEY and CDR2 SVGEGT. The CDR3 nucleotides are TGTGCCAGCAGGAATGGGGGTGAGTCTACGAACGAGCAGTACTTC. Protein: CASRNGGESTNEQYF.

This chain connects TRBV7-2 to TRBJ1-1, with D perhaps matching TRBD1 (5 bases). Trimming removed 6 bases from V and 3 bases from J, with 20 bases in between. The CDR3 consists of 16 residues. From germline, CDR1 is SGHTA and CDR2 FQGNSA. In nucleotides, the CDR3 is TGTGCCAGCAGGGAAGCTGGGACGGGGGTGGACACTGAAGCTTTCTTT. This translates into CASREAGTGVDTEAFF.

V and J are TRBV7-2 and TRBJ2-7; the match to TRBD1 covers 10 bases. Germline assignment: CDR1 SGHTA and CDR2 FQGNSA. This CDR3 region has 15 residues. The junction had 8 bases not matched to a gene; V was cut back by 6 bases and J by 3 bases. CDR3 nucleotide sequence: TGTGCCAGCAGTCCCAAGGGACAGGGGTTCTACGAGCAGTACTTC. Protein: CASSPKGQGFYEQYF. The full variable domain, its missing parts supplied by reference TRBV7-2 and TRBJ2-7, is GAGVSQSPSNKVTEKGKDVELRCDPISGHTALYWYRQSLGQGLEFLIYFQGNSAPDKSGLPSDRFSAERTGGSVSTLTIQRTQQEDSAVYLCASSPKGQGFYEQYFGPGTRLTVT.

This clonotype was counted many times. J is TRBJ2-5 and V is TRBV7-9, with D perhaps being TRBD1 or TRBD2 (5 bases each). The V end was cut by 2 bases, the J end by 5 bases, with 6 bases between. This CDR3 comprises 12 residues. The germline CDR1 and CDR2 sequences are SEHNR and FQNEAQ (reference sequence). The CDR3 is CASSLWGETQYF. In nucleotides, the CDR3 is TGTGCCAGCAGCTTATGGGGGGAGACCCAGTACTTC.